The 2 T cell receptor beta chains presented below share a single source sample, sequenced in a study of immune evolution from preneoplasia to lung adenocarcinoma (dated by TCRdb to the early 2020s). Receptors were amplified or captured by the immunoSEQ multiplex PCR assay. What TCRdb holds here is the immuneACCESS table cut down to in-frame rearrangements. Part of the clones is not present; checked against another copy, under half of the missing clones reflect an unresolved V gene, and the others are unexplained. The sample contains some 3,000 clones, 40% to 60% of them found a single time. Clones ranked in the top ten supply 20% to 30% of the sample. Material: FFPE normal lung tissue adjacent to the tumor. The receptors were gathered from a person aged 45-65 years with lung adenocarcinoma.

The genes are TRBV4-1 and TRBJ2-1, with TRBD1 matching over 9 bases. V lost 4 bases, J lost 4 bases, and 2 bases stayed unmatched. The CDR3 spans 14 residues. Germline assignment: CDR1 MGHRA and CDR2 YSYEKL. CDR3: CASSRDRDYNEQFF. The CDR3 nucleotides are TGCGCCAGCAGCCGGGACAGGGATTACAATGAGCAGTTCTTC.

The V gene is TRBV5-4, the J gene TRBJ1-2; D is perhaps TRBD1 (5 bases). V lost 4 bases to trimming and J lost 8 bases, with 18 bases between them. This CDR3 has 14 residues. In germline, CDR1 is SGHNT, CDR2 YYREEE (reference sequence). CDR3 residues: CASSIGHQNGGYTF. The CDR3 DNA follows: TGTGCCAGCAGCATCGGACATCAAAATGGGGGCTACACCTTC. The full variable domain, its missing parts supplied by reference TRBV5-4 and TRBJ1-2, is ETGVTQSPTHLIKTRGQQVTLRCSSQSGHNTVSWYQQALGQGPQFIFQYYREEENGRGNFPPRFSGLQFPNYSSELNVNALELDDSALYLCASSIGHQNGGYTFGSGTRLTVV.